The rows below give T cell receptor beta chains drawn from one sample of a study of T-cell memory formation after mild COVID-19. MiXCR, run by TCRdb on the 5' RACE reads, gives a single entry per CDR3 protein. The sample consists of fewer than 350,000 distinct CDR3 sequences, roughly 18% of them appearing once. The specimen sequenced was PBMCs or a T cell subset sorted from them (not recorded which). The receptors here all came from a man between 18 and 35 years old who had mild COVID-19 (a few samples of this study predate the infection). Cell type and time point are not known. Both conserved end residues are part of each CDR3. The D gene is left open where the match is weak. Clone size is stated in some rows and not others, as once, few, many or a class when expanded.

D	size	J	V	DNA	CDR3
TRBD2	few	TRBJ2-7	TRBV7-7	TGTGCCAGCAGCTTTGGCCCCGGGAGGACCTACGAGCAGTACTTC	CASSFGPGRTYEQYF
TRBD1	many	TRBJ1-1	TRBV12-3/TRBV12-4	TGTGCCAGCAGTCCGGGACAGTCGAACACTGAAGCTTTCTTT	CASSPGQSNTEAFF
-	many	TRBJ1-2	TRBV20-1	TGCAGTGCTAGAGATAGGGGGGGGACCGTTGGCTACACCTTC	CSARDRGGTVGYTF
TRBD1	many	TRBJ2-1	TRBV4-1	TGCGCCAGCAGCCAACTACGACAGGGAGTACTCGATGAGCAGTTCTTC	CASSQLRQGVLDEQFF
TRBD2	few	TRBJ2-3	TRBV12-3/TRBV12-4	TGTGCCAGCAGGGGAACTAGCGGGGTGACAGATACGCAGTATTTT	CASRGTSGVTDTQYF
-	many	TRBJ2-2	TRBV5-6	TGTGCCAGCAGCCCCTTGGGTGCGAACACCGGGGAGCTGTTTTTT	CASSPLGANTGELFF
-	once	TRBJ1-1	TRBV4-3	TGCGCCAGCAGCCAAGACTTAGCACGGGTGAACACTGAAGCTTTCTTT	CASSQDLARVNTEAFF
-	-	TRBJ1-4	TRBV29-1	TGCAGCGTTGGAGCCGATGGGACCTGGGAAAAACTGTTTTTT	CSVGADGTWEKLFF
TRBD1	-	TRBJ1-1	TRBV30	TGTGCTGAGAGGACAGGGGGTATGAACACTGAAGCTTTCTTT	CAERTGGMNTEAFF
TRBD1	few	TRBJ1-2	TRBV10-3	TGTGCCATCAGTCCTCAACAGGGGAATGGCTACACCTTC	CAISPQQGNGYTF
TRBD1	-	TRBJ2-6	TRBV6-5	TGTGCCAGCAGCGGCGGGACAGGGTTGTCTGGGGCCAACGTCCTGACTTTC	CASSGGTGLSGANVLTF
-	-	TRBJ1-5	TRBV19	TGTGCCAGTAGTATGATCAGAGGATCCAATCAGCCCCAGCATTTT	CASSMIRGSNQPQHF
-	-	TRBJ2-3	TRBV5-1	TGCGCCAGCAACAAGGGGGGCGGCACAGATACGCAGTATTTT	CASNKGGGTDTQYF
-	few	TRBJ2-2	TRBV24-1	TGTGCCACCAGTGCAAGGGGGACCGGGGAGCTGTTTTTT	CATSARGTGELFF
-	-	TRBJ2-7	TRBV2	TGTGCCAGCAGTGCCGCCAGGGTCGGGGAGCAGTACTTC	CASSAARVGEQYF
-	few	TRBJ2-1	TRBV12-3/TRBV12-4	TGTGCCAGCAGTTTAGATCTTGGGAGACTAGGAAATGAGCAGTTCTTC	CASSLDLGRLGNEQFF
TRBD1	few	TRBJ1-5	TRBV7-2	TGTGCCAGCAGCTTAGGAGAGGGGGCAGGTCAGCCCCAGCATTTT	CASSLGEGAGQPQHF
-	few	TRBJ2-7	TRBV27	TGTGCCAGCACCTCTTCTAGCACCCACTACGAGCAGTACTTC	CASTSSSTHYEQYF
TRBD1	many	TRBJ1-1	TRBV12-3/TRBV12-4	TGTGCCAGCAGTTTAATGGCAGGGGGAACTGAAGCTTTCTTT	CASSLMAGGTEAFF
-	few	TRBJ1-2	TRBV3-1	TGTGCCAGCAGCCAAGGGGGGGACCGACCGGTTCGCTATGGCTACACCTTC	CASSQGGDRPVRYGYTF
-	-	TRBJ2-3	TRBV29-1	TGCAGCGTTCTCTTTTGGCAGGTTGAGGGCACAGATACGCAGTATTTT	CSVLFWQVEGTDTQYF
-	once	TRBJ2-2	TRBV15	TGTGCCACCAGTCGTGCGGGTAGTGTTGGGGAGCTGTTTTTT	CATSRAGSVGELFF
-	-	TRBJ1-2	TRBV7-2	TGTGCCAGCAGCTTTCGGGACTACTCTGGCTACACCTTC	CASSFRDYSGYTF
TRBD2	-	TRBJ2-1	TRBV6-5	TGTGCCAGCGCGGGGGGTCAGTACAATGAGCAGTTCTTC	CASAGGQYNEQFF
-	few	TRBJ2-1	TRBV11-2	TGTGCCAGCAGCCCCCGCGGGGCCTTTACCTACAATGAGCAGTTCTTC	CASSPRGAFTYNEQFF
-	few	TRBJ2-5	TRBV29-1	TGCAGCGTTGAGGGGGTGGCCCAATTCTCCCGGGCCCAGTACTTC	CSVEGVAQFSRAQYF
TRBD1	-	TRBJ1-2	TRBV4-2	TGTGCCAGCAGCCAAGCCGGACAGGCCTTCTATGGCTACACCTTC	CASSQAGQAFYGYTF
TRBD1	-	TRBJ1-2	TRBV6-1	TGTGCCAGCACCACGACAGGGCCATATGGCTACACCTTC	CASTTTGPYGYTF
-	few	TRBJ2-7	TRBV7-8	TGTGCCAGCATAGGGGGACCCGACGAGCAGTACTTC	CASIGGPDEQYF
-	few	TRBJ2-1	TRBV12-5	TGTGCTAGTGGTCTAGAGAGCTCCTACAATGAGCAGTTCTTC	CASGLESSYNEQFF
TRBD2	few	TRBJ2-3	TRBV12-3/TRBV12-4	TGTGCCAGCAGTTCCCAGCGGGGGGGTTCGGATACGCAGTATTTT	CASSSQRGGSDTQYF
-	few	TRBJ1-1	TRBV7-8	TGTGCCAGCAGCCCCCCCGCCCGCCTTGAAGCTTTCTTT	CASSPPARLEAFF
-	-	TRBJ2-7	TRBV12-3/TRBV12-4	TGTGCCAGCAGTTTAACCCGAGACTACGAGCAGTACTTC	CASSLTRDYEQYF
TRBD2	-	TRBJ2-1	TRBV7-8	TGTGCCAGCAGCTTTGAGACTAGCGGATACAATGAGCAGTTCTTC	CASSFETSGYNEQFF
TRBD1	few	TRBJ1-2	TRBV25-1	TGTGCCAGCAGACTTGGGGGACAGGGGGACTATGGCTACACCTTC	CASRLGGQGDYGYTF
TRBD1	few	TRBJ2-3	TRBV15	TGTGCCACCAGCAGAGTAACAGGGGTGCCAGATACGCAGTATTTT	CATSRVTGVPDTQYF
-	-	TRBJ2-3	TRBV7-9	TGTGCCAGCAGCTTGACAGGCCTCCAGAGCGGAGATACGCAGTATTTT	CASSLTGLQSGDTQYF
TRBD1	few	TRBJ1-1	TRBV7-9	TGTGCCAGCAGCTCCGAAGGGACAGGGAAAATGAACACTGAAGCTTTCTTT	CASSSEGTGKMNTEAFF
TRBD2	many	TRBJ2-1	TRBV4-3	TGCGCCAGCAGCCAAGAGCTAGCGGGGGAAGGCAATGAGCAGTTCTTC	CASSQELAGEGNEQFF
-	-	TRBJ1-1	TRBV4-1	TGCGCCAGCAGCCAAGCCGGGAGGGTCAGCAGGATGAACACTGAAGCTTTCTTT	CASSQAGRVSRMNTEAFF
-	-	TRBJ1-5	TRBV5-4	TGTGCCAGCAGCCATGACGATCAGCCCCAGCATTTT	CASSHDDQPQHF
TRBD1	-	TRBJ2-7	TRBV6-1	TGTGCCAGCAGTGACCTAGCCAAAAGGACAGGGGGGTTGGAGCAGTACTTC	CASSDLAKRTGGLEQYF
TRBD1	few	TRBJ1-6	TRBV5-1	TGCGCCAGCAGTCGGGGACAGGGGGTGTCTAATTCACCCCTCCACTTT	CASSRGQGVSNSPLHF
-	-	TRBJ2-6	TRBV4-3	TGCGCCAGCAGCCAGGCCTGGGAGGCCAACGTCCTGACTTTC	CASSQAWEANVLTF
-	-	TRBJ1-2	TRBV20-1	TGCAGTGTACGACACTATGGCTACACCTTC	CSVRHYGYTF
-	few	TRBJ1-6	TRBV7-6	TGTGCCAGCAGCTCCACGGGACGGCAAAGCTCCTATAATTCACCCCTCCACTTT	CASSSTGRQSSYNSPLHF
-	many	TRBJ1-1	TRBV6-6	TGTGCCAGCAGTAGGGACATACTCTCCGAAGCTTTCTTT	CASSRDILSEAFF
-	few	TRBJ1-2	TRBV5-1	TGCGCCAGCAGCCCTGGAGGGCAGGGGTATGGCTACACCTTC	CASSPGGQGYGYTF
TRBD1	-	TRBJ1-2	TRBV5-1	TGCGCCAGCAGCTCCCTGGGATTGACAGGGTCCAATGGCTACACCTTC	CASSSLGLTGSNGYTF
TRBD1	few	TRBJ2-1	TRBV7-2	TGTGCCAGCAGCCGCCCGGGACAGGGTGCCAATGAGCAGTTCTTC	CASSRPGQGANEQFF